The subject of this entry is one TCR beta chain. Germline loops: CDR1 SGHNT, CDR2 YYREEE (reference sequence). The trim removed 4 bases at V and 2 bases at J, leaving 2 bases unmatched. This CDR3 is built from 15 residues. Vbeta (60) and Jbeta (13) primers were used in the PCR. This table comes from immunoSEQ multiplex PCR, and its TCRdb copy is limited to in-frame clones, with some not included. The profile covers roughly 110,000 clones, with roughly 80% appearing a single time and 1.6% taken by the ten largest. These data are taken from a study of cytomegalovirus exposure and HLA in healthy donors. Sequences were obtained from PBMCs. The receptor's source is a man aged 45-60 years in good health and CMV-seronegative. This chain uses TRBV5-4 with TRBJ2-3, with TRBD2 matching over 12 bases. The CDR3 sequence is CASSRTSGVTDTQYF. In nucleotides, the CDR3 is TGTGCCAGCAGCCGGACTAGCGGGGTCACAGATACGCAGTATTTT.